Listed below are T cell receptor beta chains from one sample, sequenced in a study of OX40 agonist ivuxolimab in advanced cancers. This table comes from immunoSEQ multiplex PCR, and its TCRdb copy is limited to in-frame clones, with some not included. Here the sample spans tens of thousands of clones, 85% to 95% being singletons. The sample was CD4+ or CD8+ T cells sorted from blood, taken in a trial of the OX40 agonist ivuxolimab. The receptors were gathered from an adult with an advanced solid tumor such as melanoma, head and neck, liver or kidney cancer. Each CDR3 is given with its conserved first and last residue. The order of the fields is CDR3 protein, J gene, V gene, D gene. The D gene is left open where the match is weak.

CDR3: CASSYRAGGPNTQYF
J: TRBJ2-3
V: TRBV6-6
D: TRBD2

CDR3: CASSQSRTDVF
J: TRBJ2-7
V: TRBV9
D: .

CDR3: CASSFPLANEQFF
J: TRBJ2-1
V: TRBV7-9
D: .

CDR3: CASSGDVSSYNEQFF
J: TRBJ2-1
V: TRBV5-6
D: .

CDR3: CASSAGSLRSGNTIYF
J: TRBJ1-3
V: TRBV28
D: .

CDR3: CASRGRDTLMDTEAFF
J: TRBJ1-1
V: TRBV5-1
D: .

CDR3: CASSIPDRGSNQPQHF
J: TRBJ1-5
V: TRBV19
D: TRBD1

CDR3: CASSLYPEMGTGELFF
J: TRBJ2-2
V: TRBV5-4
D: .

CDR3: CASSETPTGLLEKLFF
J: TRBJ1-4
V: TRBV10-2
D: TRBD1

CDR3: CASSLDGGEGYTF
J: TRBJ1-2
V: TRBV7-6
D: .

CDR3: CASSQTTGTTYEQYF
J: TRBJ2-7
V: TRBV4-1
D: .

CDR3: CSVEGSTYEQYF
J: TRBJ2-7
V: TRBV29-1
D: .

CDR3: CASSYRNYNEQFF
J: TRBJ2-1
V: TRBV27
D: .

CDR3: CASSRQGATEAFF
J: TRBJ1-1
V: TRBV4-1
D: TRBD1

CDR3: CASSLGRPYEQYF
J: TRBJ2-7
V: TRBV27
D: .

CDR3: CASSHDRRELFF
J: TRBJ1-4
V: TRBV28
D: .

CDR3: CASSLGQGYNEQFF
J: TRBJ2-1
V: TRBV7-3
D: TRBD1

CDR3: CASTPLGGGNQPQHF
J: TRBJ1-5
V: TRBV6-6
D: .

CDR3: CASSRGTGIETQYF
J: TRBJ2-5
V: TRBV19
D: TRBD1

CDR3: CASSRNIRGETQYF
J: TRBJ2-5
V: TRBV7-6
D: .

CDR3: CASSLIGPRGSPLHF
J: TRBJ1-6
V: TRBV27
D: .

CDR3: CASSLTGGSNSPLHF
J: TRBJ1-6
V: TRBV5-1
D: TRBD1

CDR3: CASSIVLTGGWYNEQFF
J: TRBJ2-1
V: TRBV19
D: TRBD1

CDR3: CASREGRDNGYTF
J: TRBJ1-2
V: TRBV7-9
D: .

CDR3: CASSSGTSHTEAFF
J: TRBJ1-1
V: TRBV5-6
D: .

CDR3: CASSPRWSLNTEAFF
J: TRBJ1-1
V: TRBV7-9
D: .

CDR3: CASSLSWTANEKLFF
J: TRBJ1-4
V: TRBV27
D: .

CDR3: CASSLGGYEQYF
J: TRBJ2-7
V: TRBV27
D: .

CDR3: CASSYDRGPSKNIQYF
J: TRBJ2-4
V: TRBV19
D: TRBD1

CDR3: CASSLRTVENTGELFF
J: TRBJ2-2
V: TRBV7-3
D: .

CDR3: CSGQVAGAGNEQFF
J: TRBJ2-1
V: TRBV29-1
D: TRBD2

CDR3: CASSLIAGGAQETQYF
J: TRBJ2-5
V: TRBV7-3
D: .

CDR3: CASSQVVGDYEQYF
J: TRBJ2-7
V: TRBV4-1
D: .

CDR3: CASSDSPDRELANYGYTF
J: TRBJ1-2
V: TRBV9
D: .

CDR3: CASIQGRLGYTF
J: TRBJ1-2
V: TRBV2
D: .

CDR3: CASADRGQETQYF
J: TRBJ2-5
V: TRBV2
D: TRBD1

CDR3: CASGQYYEQYF
J: TRBJ2-7
V: TRBV11-2
D: .

CDR3: CASSGAGNTEAFF
J: TRBJ1-1
V: TRBV6-1
D: .

CDR3: CASSSDDILHYGYTF
J: TRBJ1-2
V: TRBV2
D: .

CDR3: CASSSSSGELFF
J: TRBJ2-2
V: TRBV7-3
D: .

CDR3: CASSVRDRGGEQPQHF
J: TRBJ1-5
V: TRBV9
D: TRBD1

CDR3: CSVKTGLEQYF
J: TRBJ2-7
V: TRBV29-1
D: .

CDR3: CASSYSSTDYEGYTF
J: TRBJ1-2
V: TRBV6-6
D: .

CDR3: CASSPRQGSSYNSPLHF
J: TRBJ1-6
V: TRBV11-2
D: TRBD1

CDR3: CAIPVGTGEKLFF
J: TRBJ1-4
V: TRBV7-7
D: .

CDR3: CAARAPSSYEQYF
J: TRBJ2-7
V: TRBV10-3
D: .

CDR3: CASSSRQGGEKLFF
J: TRBJ1-4
V: TRBV27
D: TRBD1

CDR3: CASDLRDSYNEQFF
J: TRBJ2-1
V: TRBV10-2
D: TRBD1

CDR3: CASSLVSRDEQFF
J: TRBJ2-1
V: TRBV28
D: .

CDR3: CAWGAGYNEQFF
J: TRBJ2-1
V: TRBV30
D: .

CDR3: CASSLMGLGREQFF
J: TRBJ2-1
V: TRBV28
D: TRBD2

CDR3: CASSLTLSGGAYEQFF
J: TRBJ2-1
V: TRBV27
D: TRBD2

CDR3: CSVEETSYGYTF
J: TRBJ1-2
V: TRBV29-1
D: .

CDR3: CASSLSLAGNTDTQYF
J: TRBJ2-3
V: TRBV27
D: TRBD2